Following are 20 T cell receptor beta chains from one sample sequenced in a study of CD8 T cells in ankylosing spondylitis. From the 5' RACE reads, TCRdb called clonotypes with MiXCR, one entry per CDR3 protein. The sample comprises 200,000 to 300,000 distinct CDR3 sequences, 8.6% of which are singletons, and around 6.8% rests with the top ten. The specimen was blood, either unsorted or a sorted T cell fraction (not recorded which). The source is a male donor with ankylosing spondylitis or in good health (not recorded which).

This clonotype was picked up a small number of times. The chain has TRBV6-5 and TRBJ2-5; TRBD1 matches at 7 bases. CDR3 length: 15 residues. The J segment lost 5 bases and the V segment lost 2 bases, leaving 8 bases of the junction unmatched. Germline V gives CDR1 MNHEY, CDR2 SVGAGI. The DNA of the CDR3 is TGTGCCAGCAGTTACGGCAAGGGGGCCGGGGAGACCCAGTACTTC. Residues: CASSYGKGAGETQYF.

The table lists this clonotype with many counts. The chain combines TRBV5-1 with TRBJ1-2; D possibly corresponds to TRBD1 (6 bases). Germline assignment: CDR1 SGHRS and CDR2 YFSETQ. The CDR3 spans 14 residues. V shed 1 base and J shed 4 bases, with 11 bases lying between them. CDR3 DNA: TGCGCCAGCAGCTTGCTCGGGACATCCTATGGCTACACCTTC. It codes for CASSLLGTSYGYTF.

This clonotype was counted only a few times. V is TRBV11-2 and J is TRBJ2-3; 16 nucleotides agree with TRBD2. Germline CDR1 reads SGHAT; CDR2 reads FQNNGV. Trimming removed 5 bases from V and 1 base from J; junction bases left unmatched: 9. This CDR3 spans 19 amino acids. The CDR3 here is CASSLYGTSGRAGTDTQYF. In nucleotides, the CDR3 is TGTGCCAGCAGCCTGTACGGGACTAGCGGGAGGGCAGGCACAGATACGCAGTATTTT.

This clonotype was counted at least ten times. The chain is built from TRBV12-3 or TRBV12-4 and TRBJ1-5; D is possibly TRBD1 (5 bases). V was pared by 6 bases and J by 9 bases, with 12 bases between. The CDR3 sequence is 12 residues long. CDR3: CASSQGLGPQHF. CDR3 DNA sequence: TGTGCCAGCAGCCAGGGTTTGGGGCCCCAGCATTTT.

The V and J genes are TRBV12-3 or TRBV12-4 and TRBJ1-5, with 7 nucleotides matching TRBD1. CDR3 length: 19 residues. Unmatched junction bases numbered 21, after V lost 3 bases and J lost 7 bases. CDR3 DNA sequence: TGTGCCAGCAGTTTTGGCCGGTCAACAGGGGACTTTGTGCGCCAGCCCCAGCATTTT. Protein product: CASSFGRSTGDFVRQPQHF.

This clonotype was counted only a few times. V is TRBV20-1 and J is TRBJ2-7; TRBD2 agrees at 9 bases. V shed 8 bases and J 3 bases; nucleotides not matched to a gene: 11. From germline, CDR1 is DFQATT and CDR2 SNEGSKA (reference sequence). CDR3 size: 14 residues. CDR3 sequence: CSSHRAGGDYEQYF. The CDR3 nucleotides are TGCAGTTCTCACAGGGCGGGGGGGGACTACGAGCAGTACTTC.

This clonotype was observed a few times. This chain joins TRBV4-3 and TRBJ2-2; D perhaps matches TRBD1 (5 bases). This CDR3 is 13 amino acids long. Germline V gene sequence: CDR1 LGHNA, CDR2 YSLEER. Between the trimmed V and J ends, which lost 0 bases and 6 bases, there was a span of 5 bases. CDR3 sequence: CASSQDRAGELFF. CDR3 DNA: TGCGCCAGCAGCCAAGACAGGGCCGGGGAGCTGTTTTTT.

This clonotype was picked up a small number of times. J is TRBJ2-3 and V is TRBV20-1, with TRBD2 matching 15 bases. Germline V gene lookup returns CDR1 DFQATT and CDR2 SNEGSKA (reference sequence). V lost 3 bases and J lost 0; bases outside the gene matches: 7. The CDR3 runs to 18 residues. The CDR3 nucleotides are TGCAGTGCTAGCCTCGGGACTAGCGGGGGGCCTAGCACAGATACGCAGTATTTT. Translation gives CSASLGTSGGPSTDTQYF.

The chain is built from TRBV27 and TRBJ2-5; 8 positions match TRBD1. The CDR3 loop spans 14 amino acids. Germline V gene sequence: CDR1 MNHEY, CDR2 SMNVEV (reference sequence). V lost 3 bases to trimming and J lost 4 bases; unmatched junction nucleotides: 4. CDR3 coding DNA: TGTGCCAGCAGTTTCCGACAGGGGCCAGAGACCCAGTACTTC. Translation: CASSFRQGPETQYF.

This clonotype was recorded at least ten times. The V and J genes are TRBV7-9 and TRBJ2-7, with D maybe TRBD2 (5 bases). The CDR3 consists of 15 residues. Germline V CDR1 and CDR2: SEHNR, FQNEAQ (reference sequence). Trimming stripped 4 bases from V and 3 bases from J, with 16 bases between. Here the CDR3 reads CASSYPEGRLYEQYF. The CDR3 coding sequence is TGTGCCAGCAGCTACCCAGAGGGCAGGCTCTACGAGCAGTACTTC.

This clonotype was observed a few times. V usage is TRBV11-2 and J usage is TRBJ1-2; TRBD1 agrees at 9 bases. CDR3 length equals 15 residues. The V gene's germline CDR1 is SGHAT and CDR2 FQNNGV. The trim removed 3 bases at V and 4 bases at J, leaving 6 bases unmatched. This CDR3 is CASSFPTGGAYGYTF. The CDR3 DNA reads TGTGCCAGCAGCTTTCCCACAGGGGGCGCCTATGGCTACACCTTC.

The sample holds a few counts of this clonotype. The rearrangement links TRBV18 to TRBJ2-1; D gene uncertain. V lost 6 bases, J lost 7 bases, and 10 bases lay in between. This CDR3 has 12 amino acids. Germline assignment: CDR1 KGHSH and CDR2 LQKENI. The CDR3 protein is CASSLNRNEQFF. DNA of the CDR3: TGTGCCAGCTCCCTTAACCGAAATGAGCAGTTCTTC.

The chain has TRBV14 and TRBJ1-6; a weak D match, TRBD1 (5 bases). CDR1 and CDR2 (germline): SGHDN, FVKESK. Trimming took 3 bases from V and 8 from J, leaving 20 bases between them. The CDR3 is made up of 17 amino acids. Written as DNA, the CDR3 is TGTGCCAGCAGCCACCACCGACTGACAGTGGGGCATTCACCCCTCCACTTT. It yields the protein CASSHHRLTVGHSPLHF.

This clonotype has ten or more counts. The rearrangement uses TRBV24-1 and TRBJ2-2; D gene uncertain. The CDR3 runs to 15 residues. The V and J ends lost 5 bases and 5 bases respectively, with 14 bases between them. Germline CDR1 KGHDR, CDR2 SFDVKD. The CDR3 DNA reads as TGTGCCACCAGTGCGCCGACTGGGTTAACCGGGGAGCTGTTTTTT. This translates into CATSAPTGLTGELFF.

This clonotype appeared many times. V is TRBV4-3 and J is TRBJ1-2; TRBD1 agrees at 10 bases. V shed 2 bases and J 4 bases; nucleotides not matched to a gene: 1. This CDR3 region has 14 residues. The V gene's germline CDR1 is LGHNA and CDR2 YSLEER. CDR3 amino acids: CASSQRTGGYGYTF. DNA for the CDR3: TGCGCCAGCAGCCAACGGACAGGGGGCTATGGCTACACCTTC.

This clonotype was counted at least ten times. This chain joins TRBV7-9 and TRBJ2-7, with D hard to call. This CDR3 contains 16 residues. Germline lookup yields CDR1 SEHNR and CDR2 FQNEAQ (reference sequence). With 5 bases removed from V and 0 bases from J, the gap between germline ends came to 17 bases. The CDR3 DNA reads TGTGCCAGCAGCCTAAATGTGGTACTCAGCTCCTACGAGCAGTACTTC. Its translation: CASSLNVVLSSYEQYF.

Remarks on this clonotype: A far larger clone is a single base away, which makes a read error likely. V and J are TRBV20-1 and TRBJ1-1; the D is unclear. CDR3 length: 13 amino acids. CDR1 and CDR2 (germline): DFQATT, SNEGSKA (reference sequence). CDR3 protein: CSARGPMNTEAIF. CDR3 in DNA: TGCAGTGCTAGAGGGCCCATGAACACTGAAGCTATCTTT.

The V call is TRBV5-1, the J call TRBJ2-1; 9 bases align to TRBD1. Germline lookup yields CDR1 SGHRS and CDR2 YFSETQ. Trimming cost V 4 bases and J 7 bases; bases outside gene matches: 6. CDR3 length: 14 amino acids. CDR3 amino acids: CASSEQGARNEQFF. For the CDR3, the DNA is TGCGCCAGCAGCGAACAGGGGGCTCGGAATGAGCAGTTCTTC.

There are many counts of this clonotype. V usage is TRBV7-2 and J usage is TRBJ2-3; D unresolved. This CDR3 contains 13 residues. Trimming pared 0 bases from V and 6 bases from J, leaving 7 bases between. Per the germline V gene, CDR1 is SGHTA and CDR2 is FQGNSA. The CDR3 coding sequence is TGTGCCAGCAGCTTAGCGAATGAGGATACGCAGTATTTT. This translates into CASSLANEDTQYF.

This clonotype was seen ten or more times. The chain combines TRBV20-1 with TRBJ2-7, with 11 bases aligning to TRBD2. Germline CDR1 and CDR2: DFQATT and SNEGSKA (reference sequence). The CDR3 is made up of 14 amino acids. With 3 bases clipped from V and 4 bases from J, the junction kept 5 bases outside the gene matches. The CDR3 reads CSASSTSGIYEQYF. The CDR3 bases are TGCAGTGCTAGCTCGACTAGCGGGATTTACGAGCAGTACTTC.